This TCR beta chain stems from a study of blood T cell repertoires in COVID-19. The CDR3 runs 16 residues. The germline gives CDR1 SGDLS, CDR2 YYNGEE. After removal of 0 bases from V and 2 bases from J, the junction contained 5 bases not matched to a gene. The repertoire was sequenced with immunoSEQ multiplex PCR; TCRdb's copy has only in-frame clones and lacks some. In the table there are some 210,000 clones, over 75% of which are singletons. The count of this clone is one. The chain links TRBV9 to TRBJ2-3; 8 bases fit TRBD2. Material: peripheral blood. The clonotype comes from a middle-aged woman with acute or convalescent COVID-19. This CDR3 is CASSVDRGGLTDTQYF. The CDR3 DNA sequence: TGTGCCAGCAGCGTAGACCGCGGGGGGCTCACAGATACGCAGTATTTT.